The T cell receptor beta chain under discussion was sequenced for a study of blood T cells in healthy people across ages. About the study: There was about one barcoded beta molecule captured by template switching per two T cells.

The CDR3 covers 15 residues. Germline CDR1 is ENHRY and CDR2 is SYGVKD. Trimming cost V 8 bases and J 1 base; bases outside gene matches: 9. Study-level findings and limits: A strong correlation was found between TCR beta diversity and the percentage of naive T cells.

About this clonotype: What it binds is unknown.

Sample-barcoded 5' priming and a J-beta primer mix drove a second PCR of roughly 6 to 12 cycles. TCRdb ran MiXCR on the 5' RACE reads and lists one entry per CDR3 protein. The sample contains roughly 1.5 million distinct CDR3 sequences, about 42% of which appear only once. The source material was blood. The sequence was collected from a woman aged 18-29 years in good health. The V call is TRBV10-3, the J call TRBJ2-3, with 7 bases lining up with TRBD2. The CDR3 region is CAIGTSGVGTDTQYF. In nucleotides, the CDR3 is TGTGCCATCGGGACCAGCGGGGTAGGCACAGATACGCAGTATTTT.